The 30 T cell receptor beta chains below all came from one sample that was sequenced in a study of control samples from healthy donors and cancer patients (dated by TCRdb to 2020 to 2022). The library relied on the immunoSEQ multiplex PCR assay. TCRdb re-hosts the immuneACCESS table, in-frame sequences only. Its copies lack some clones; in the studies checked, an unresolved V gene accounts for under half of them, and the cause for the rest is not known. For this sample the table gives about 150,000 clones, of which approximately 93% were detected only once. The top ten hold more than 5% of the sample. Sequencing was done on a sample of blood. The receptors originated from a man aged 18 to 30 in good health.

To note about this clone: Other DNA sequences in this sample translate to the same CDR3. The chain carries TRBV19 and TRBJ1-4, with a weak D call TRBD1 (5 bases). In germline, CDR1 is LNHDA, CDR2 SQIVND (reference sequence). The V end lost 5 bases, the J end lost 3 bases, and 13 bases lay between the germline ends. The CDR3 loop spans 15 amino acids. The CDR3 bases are TGTGCCAGTAGTTCCAGGGACTCGGCTAATGAAAAACTGTTTTTT. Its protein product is CASSSRDSANEKLFF. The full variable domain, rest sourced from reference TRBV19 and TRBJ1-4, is DGGITQSPKYLFRKEGQNVTLSCEQNLNHDAMYWYRQDPGQGLRLIYYSQIVNDFQKGDIAEGYSVSREKKESFPLTVTSAQKNPTAFYLCASSSRDSANEKLFFGSGTQLSVL.

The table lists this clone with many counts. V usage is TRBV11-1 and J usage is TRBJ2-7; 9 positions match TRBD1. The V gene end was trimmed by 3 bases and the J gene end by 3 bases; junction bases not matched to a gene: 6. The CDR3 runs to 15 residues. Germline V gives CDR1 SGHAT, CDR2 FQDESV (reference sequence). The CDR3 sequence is CASSFDRGGNYEQYF. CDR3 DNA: TGTGCCAGCAGCTTCGACAGGGGGGGAAACTACGAGCAGTACTTC.

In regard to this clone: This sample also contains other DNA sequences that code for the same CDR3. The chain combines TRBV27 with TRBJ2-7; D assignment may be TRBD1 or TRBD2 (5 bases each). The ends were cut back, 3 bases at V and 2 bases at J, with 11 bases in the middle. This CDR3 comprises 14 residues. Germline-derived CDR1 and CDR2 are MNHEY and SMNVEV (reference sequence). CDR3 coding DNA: TGTGCCAGCAGTTTGGGCAGGGAGACCTACGAGCAGTACTTC. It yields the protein CASSLGRETYEQYF.

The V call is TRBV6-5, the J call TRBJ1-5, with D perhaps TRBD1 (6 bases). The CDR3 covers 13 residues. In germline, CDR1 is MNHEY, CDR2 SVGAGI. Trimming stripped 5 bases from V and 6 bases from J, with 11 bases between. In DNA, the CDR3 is TGTGCCAGCAGTCACAGGGATAGTCAGCCCCAGCATTTT. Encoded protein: CASSHRDSQPQHF.

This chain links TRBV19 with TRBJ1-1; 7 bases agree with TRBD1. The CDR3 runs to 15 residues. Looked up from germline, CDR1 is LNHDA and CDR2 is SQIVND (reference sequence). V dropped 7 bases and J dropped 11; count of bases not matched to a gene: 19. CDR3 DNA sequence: TGTGCCAGTAACCCATATGTGGACAGGTGGGATGGGGCTTTCTTT. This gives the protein CASNPYVDRWDGAFF. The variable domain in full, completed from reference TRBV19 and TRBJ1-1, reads DGGITQSPKYLFRKEGQNVTLSCEQNLNHDAMYWYRQDPGQGLRLIYYSQIVNDFQKGDIAEGYSVSREKKESFPLTVTSAQKNPTAFYLCASNPYVDRWDGAFFGQGTRLTVV.

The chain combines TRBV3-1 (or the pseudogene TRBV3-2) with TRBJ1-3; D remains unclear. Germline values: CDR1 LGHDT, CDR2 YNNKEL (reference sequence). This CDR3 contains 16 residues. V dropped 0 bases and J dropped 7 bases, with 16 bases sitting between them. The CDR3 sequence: CASSQDRWAAANTIYF. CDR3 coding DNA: TGTGCCAGCAGCCAAGATCGATGGGCAGCGGCCAACACCATATATTTT.

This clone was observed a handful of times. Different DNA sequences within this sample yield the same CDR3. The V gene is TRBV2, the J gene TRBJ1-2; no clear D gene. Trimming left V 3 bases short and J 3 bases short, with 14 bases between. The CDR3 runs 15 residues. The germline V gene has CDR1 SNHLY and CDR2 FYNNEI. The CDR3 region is CASSERRGWDYGYTF. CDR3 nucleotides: TGTGCCAGCAGTGAGAGACGGGGATGGGACTATGGCTACACCTTC.

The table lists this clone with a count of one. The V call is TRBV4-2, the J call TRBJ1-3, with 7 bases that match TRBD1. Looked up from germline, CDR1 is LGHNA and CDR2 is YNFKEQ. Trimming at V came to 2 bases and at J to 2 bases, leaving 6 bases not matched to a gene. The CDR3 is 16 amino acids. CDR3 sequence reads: CASSQPQGGTGNTIYF. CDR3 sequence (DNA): TGTGCCAGCAGCCAACCGCAGGGGGGAACTGGAAACACCATATATTTT.

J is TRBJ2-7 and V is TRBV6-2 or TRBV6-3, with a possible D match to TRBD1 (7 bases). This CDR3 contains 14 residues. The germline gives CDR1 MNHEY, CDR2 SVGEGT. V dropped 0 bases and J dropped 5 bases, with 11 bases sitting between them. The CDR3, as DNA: TGTGCCAGCAGTTACTCCCCAGGGGGGAACGAGCAGTACTTC. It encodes CASSYSPGGNEQYF.

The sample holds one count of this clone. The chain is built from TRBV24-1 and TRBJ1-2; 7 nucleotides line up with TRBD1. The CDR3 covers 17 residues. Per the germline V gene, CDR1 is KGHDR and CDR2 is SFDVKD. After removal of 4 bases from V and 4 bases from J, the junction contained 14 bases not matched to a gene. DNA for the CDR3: TGTGCCACCAGTGACCGGGATGCGACAGGGCGTCGCTATGGCTACACCTTC. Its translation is CATSDRDATGRRYGYTF.

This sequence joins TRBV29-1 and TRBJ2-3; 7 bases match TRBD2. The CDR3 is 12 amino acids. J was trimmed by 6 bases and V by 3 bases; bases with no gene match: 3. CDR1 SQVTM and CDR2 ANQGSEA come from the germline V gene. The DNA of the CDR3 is TGCAGCGTTGATTGGCGGGGGGATACGCAGTATTTT. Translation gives CSVDWRGDTQYF.

This CDR3 is CASRRTAHGSDTQYF. The CDR3 DNA is TGTGCCAGCCGGAGGACAGCCCATGGATCAGATACGCAGTATTTT. The rearrangement uses TRBV19 and TRBJ2-3; D is perhaps TRBD1 (6 bases). Trimming took off 9 bases at V and 4 bases at J, with 20 bases between the two ends. Germline CDR1 LNHDA, CDR2 SQIVND (reference sequence). This CDR3 spans 15 amino acids.

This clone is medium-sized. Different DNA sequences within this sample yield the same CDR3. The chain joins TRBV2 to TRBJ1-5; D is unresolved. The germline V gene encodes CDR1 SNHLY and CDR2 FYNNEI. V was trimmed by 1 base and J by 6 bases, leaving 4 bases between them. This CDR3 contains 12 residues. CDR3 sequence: CASSEDRQPQHF. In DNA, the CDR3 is TGTGCCAGCAGTGAAGACCGTCAGCCCCAGCATTTT. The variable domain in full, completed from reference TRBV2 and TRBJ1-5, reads EPEVTQTPSHQVTQMGQEVILRCVPISNHLYFYWYRQILGQKVEFLVSFYNNEISEKSEIFDDQFSVERPDGSNFTLKIRSTKLEDSAMYFCASSEDRQPQHFGDGTRLSIL.

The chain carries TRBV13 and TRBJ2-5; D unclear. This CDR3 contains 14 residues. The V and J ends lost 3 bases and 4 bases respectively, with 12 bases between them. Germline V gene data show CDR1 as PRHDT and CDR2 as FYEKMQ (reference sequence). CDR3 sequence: CASSFQTLGETQYF. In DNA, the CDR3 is TGTGCCAGCAGCTTTCAGACCCTCGGAGAGACCCAGTACTTC.

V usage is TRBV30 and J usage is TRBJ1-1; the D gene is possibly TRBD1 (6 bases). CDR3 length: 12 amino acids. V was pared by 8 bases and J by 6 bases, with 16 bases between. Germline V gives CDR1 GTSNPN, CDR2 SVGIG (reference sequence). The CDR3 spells CAGTGNGAEAFF. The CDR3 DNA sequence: TGTGCCGGTACAGGGAACGGCGCTGAAGCTTTCTTT.

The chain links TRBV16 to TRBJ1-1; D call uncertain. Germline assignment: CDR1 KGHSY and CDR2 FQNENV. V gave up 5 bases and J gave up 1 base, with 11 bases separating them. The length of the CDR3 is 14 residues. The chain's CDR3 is CASSEGWRNTEAFF. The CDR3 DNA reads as TGTGCCAGCAGCGAAGGATGGCGGAACACTGAAGCTTTCTTT.

The DNA of the CDR3 is TGCGCCAGCAGCTTGGAAGGAAGGGCTACAGATACGCAGTATTTT. It yields the protein CASSLEGRATDTQYF. The J gene is TRBJ2-3, the V gene TRBV5-1; D unclear. The CDR3 is 15 residues long. The V end lost 0 bases, the J end lost 3 bases, and 11 bases lay between the germline ends. The V gene's germline CDR1 is SGHRS and CDR2 YFSETQ. Full variable domain (remainder filled in from reference TRBV5-1 and TRBJ2-3): KAGVTQTPRYLIKTRGQQVTLSCSPISGHRSVSWYQQTPGQGLQFLFEYFSETQRNKGNFPGRFSGRQFSNSRSEMNVSTLELGDSALYLCASSLEGRATDTQYFGPGTRLTVL.

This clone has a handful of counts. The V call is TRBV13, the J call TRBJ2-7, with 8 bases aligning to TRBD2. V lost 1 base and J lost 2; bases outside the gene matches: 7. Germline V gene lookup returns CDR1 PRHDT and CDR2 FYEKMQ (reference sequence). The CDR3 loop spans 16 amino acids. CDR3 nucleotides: TGTGCCAGCAGCTTAGTTCCTAGCGGGCTAACCTACGAGCAGTACTTC. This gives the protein CASSLVPSGLTYEQYF.

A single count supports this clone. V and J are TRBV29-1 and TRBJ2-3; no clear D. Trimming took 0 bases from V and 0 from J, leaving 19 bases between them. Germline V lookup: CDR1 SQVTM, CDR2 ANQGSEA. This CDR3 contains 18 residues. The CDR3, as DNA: TGCAGCGTTGAAGAGTACAAGGGTAAAACTACTAGCACAGATACGCAGTATTTT. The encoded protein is CSVEEYKGKTTSTDTQYF.

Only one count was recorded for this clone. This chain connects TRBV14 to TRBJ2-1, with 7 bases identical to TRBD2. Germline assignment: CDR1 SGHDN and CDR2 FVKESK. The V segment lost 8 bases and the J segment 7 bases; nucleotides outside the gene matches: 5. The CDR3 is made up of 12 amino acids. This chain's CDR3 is CASGRGWNEQFF. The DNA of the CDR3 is TGTGCCAGCGGGAGGGGTTGGAATGAGCAGTTCTTC.

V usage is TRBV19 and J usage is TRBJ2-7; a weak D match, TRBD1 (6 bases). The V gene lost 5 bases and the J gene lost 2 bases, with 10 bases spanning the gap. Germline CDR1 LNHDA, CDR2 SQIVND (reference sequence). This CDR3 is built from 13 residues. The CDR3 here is CASSAGTTYEQYF. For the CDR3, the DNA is TGTGCCAGTAGTGCCGGGACAACCTACGAGCAGTACTTC. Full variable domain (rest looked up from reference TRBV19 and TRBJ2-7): DGGITQSPKYLFRKEGQNVTLSCEQNLNHDAMYWYRQDPGQGLRLIYYSQIVNDFQKGDIAEGYSVSREKKESFPLTVTSAQKNPTAFYLCASSAGTTYEQYFGPGTRLTVT.

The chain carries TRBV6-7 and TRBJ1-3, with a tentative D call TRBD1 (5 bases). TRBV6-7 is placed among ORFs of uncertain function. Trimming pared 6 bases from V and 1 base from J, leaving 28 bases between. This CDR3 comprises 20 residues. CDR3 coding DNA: TGTGCCAGCAGCCTACCGGGGCAAGGGCGTTCCGCCCCATCTGGAAACACCATATATTTT. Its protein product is CASSLPGQGRSAPSGNTIYF.

The CDR3 here is CASSLDRNQYEQYF. CDR3 nucleotides: TGTGCCAGCAGTTTGGACAGGAATCAGTACGAGCAGTACTTC. The V call is TRBV27, the J call TRBJ2-7, with TRBD1 matching over 7 bases. CDR1 is MNHEY and CDR2 is SMNVEV in the germline V gene (reference sequence). The CDR3 runs 14 residues. Trimming cost V 3 bases and J 4 bases; bases outside gene matches: 6.

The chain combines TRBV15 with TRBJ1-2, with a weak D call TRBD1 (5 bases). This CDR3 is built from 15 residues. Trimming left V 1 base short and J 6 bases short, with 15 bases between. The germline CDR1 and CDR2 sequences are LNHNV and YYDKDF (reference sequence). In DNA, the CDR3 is TGTGCCACCAGCAGAGCGGGCAGGGAGAGCGATGGCTACACCTTC. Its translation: CATSRAGRESDGYTF.

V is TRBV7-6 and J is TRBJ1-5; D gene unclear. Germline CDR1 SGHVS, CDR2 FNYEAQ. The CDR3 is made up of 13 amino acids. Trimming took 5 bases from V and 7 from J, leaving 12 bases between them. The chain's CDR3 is CASSQDLRQPQHF. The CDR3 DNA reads TGTGCCAGCAGCCAGGATTTGAGACAGCCCCAGCATTTT.

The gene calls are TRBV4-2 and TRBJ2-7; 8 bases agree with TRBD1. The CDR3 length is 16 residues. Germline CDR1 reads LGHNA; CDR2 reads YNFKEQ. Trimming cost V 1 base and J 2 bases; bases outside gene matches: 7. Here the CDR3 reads CASSQGPGGNPYEQYF. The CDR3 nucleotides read TGTGCCAGCAGCCAAGGTCCAGGGGGCAATCCCTACGAGCAGTACTTC.

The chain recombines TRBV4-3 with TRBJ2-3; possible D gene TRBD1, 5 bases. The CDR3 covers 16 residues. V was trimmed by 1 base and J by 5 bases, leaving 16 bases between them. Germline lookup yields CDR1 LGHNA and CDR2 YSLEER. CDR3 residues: CASSQGSRASGDTQYF. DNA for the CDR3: TGCGCCAGCAGCCAAGGGTCCAGGGCGAGTGGAGATACGCAGTATTTT.

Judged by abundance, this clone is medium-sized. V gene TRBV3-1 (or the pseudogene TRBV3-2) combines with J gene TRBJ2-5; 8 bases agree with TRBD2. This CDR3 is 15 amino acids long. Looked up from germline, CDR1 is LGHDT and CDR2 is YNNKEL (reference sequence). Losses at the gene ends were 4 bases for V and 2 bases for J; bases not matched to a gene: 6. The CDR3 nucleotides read TGTGCCAGCAGCCCCGGGGGGGGTAGGCAAGAGACCCAGTACTTC. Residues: CASSPGGGRQETQYF.

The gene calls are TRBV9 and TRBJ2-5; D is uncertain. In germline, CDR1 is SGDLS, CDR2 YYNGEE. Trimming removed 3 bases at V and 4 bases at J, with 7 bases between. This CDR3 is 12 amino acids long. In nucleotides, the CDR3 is TGTGCCAGCAGCGCCTCGGGAGAGACCCAGTACTTC. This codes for CASSASGETQYF.

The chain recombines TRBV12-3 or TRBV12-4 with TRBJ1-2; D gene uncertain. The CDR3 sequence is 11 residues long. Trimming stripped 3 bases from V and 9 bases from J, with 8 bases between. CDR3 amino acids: CASSLEGRYTF. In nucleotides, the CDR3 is TGTGCCAGCAGTTTGGAGGGCCGCTACACCTTC.